This TCR beta chain emerged from a study of shared clonotypes between healthy human individuals. Findings and caveats of the study: Tissue TCR repertoires likely differ from these blood-only repertoires.

This CDR3 has 11 amino acids. Trimming took 6 bases from V and 5 from J, leaving 10 bases between them. The germline V gene has CDR1 DFQATT and CDR2 SNEGSKA (reference sequence). Repertoires were generated with immunoSEQ multiplex PCR, while TCRdb's copy carries only in-frame clones and drops some. The sample consists of some 470,000 clones, 70% to 80% of them appearing once. Regarding this clone: Its specificity is unknown.

The TCR sequence derives from a woman aged 40 to 50 in good health. Some clones in this sample may be carry-over from other donors' samples. Material: PBMCs. The J gene is TRBJ2-5, the V gene TRBV20-1; D remains ambiguous. CDR3 DNA sequence: TGCAGTGCCAATCGATGGGAGACCCAGTACTTC. Translating gives CSANRWETQYF.